Each of the 20 T cell receptor beta chains below was sequenced from the same sample in a study of control samples from healthy donors and cancer patients. Clones were sequenced by immunoSEQ multiplex PCR, and TCRdb holds only the in-frame ones, with some missing. The sample lists about 50,000 clones, about 95% seen once, with roughly 4% in the top ten. The source material was blood. These TCRs come from a man in his thirties or forties in good health.

The rearrangement joins TRBV7-2 to TRBJ1-3; D is uncertain. The CDR3 totals 13 residues. V lost 10 bases to trimming and J lost 0 bases, with 10 bases between them. The germline gives CDR1 SGHTA, CDR2 FQGNSA. The CDR3 DNA is TGTGCCACCTCCGAGGGCTCTGGAAACACCATATATTTT. Translated: CATSEGSGNTIYF.

The chain joins TRBV7-9 to TRBJ2-2; 9 nucleotides match TRBD1. The germline CDR1 and CDR2 sequences are SEHNR and FQNEAQ (reference sequence). CDR3 length: 19 amino acids. V lost 4 bases to trimming and J lost 0 bases; unmatched junction nucleotides: 12. The CDR3 sequence is CASSSRTRTGVANTGELFF. The CDR3 DNA reads as TGTGCCAGCAGCTCTCGTACGAGGACAGGGGTCGCGAACACCGGGGAGCTGTTTTTT.

This clone was detected only a few times. The CDR3 reads CASGQQGLYGYTF. For the CDR3, the DNA is TGTGCCAGTGGCCAACAGGGTCTCTATGGCTACACCTTC. This sequence joins TRBV19 and TRBJ1-2; possible D gene TRBD1, 6 bases. The germline V gene encodes CDR1 LNHDA and CDR2 SQIVND (reference sequence). The V gene lost 8 bases and the J gene lost 4 bases, with 14 bases spanning the gap. This CDR3 spans 13 amino acids.

In this sample, this clone turned up once. The chain couples TRBV28 to TRBJ2-5; 7 bases are a match to TRBD2. Looked up from germline, CDR1 is MDHEN and CDR2 is SYDVKM. The CDR3 has 16 amino acids. Losses at the gene ends were 5 bases for V and 1 base for J; bases not matched to a gene: 10. Here the CDR3 reads CASSQTQASGQETQYF. CDR3 DNA sequence: TGTGCCAGCAGTCAAACCCAGGCTAGCGGCCAAGAGACCCAGTACTTC. The full variable domain, in which reference TRBV28 and TRBJ2-5 provide the parts outside the CDR3, is DVKVTQSSRYLVKRTGEKVFLECVQDMDHENMFWYRQDPGLGLRLIYFSYDVKMKEKGDIPEGYSVSREKKERFSLILESASTNQTSMYLCASSQTQASGQETQYFGPGTRLLVL.

The gene calls are TRBV29-1 and TRBJ1-1; possibly TRBD1 for D (5 bases). Germline CDR1 and CDR2: SQVTM and ANQGSEA. The CDR3 sequence is 15 residues long. The ends were cut back, 6 bases at V and 0 bases at J, with 17 bases in the middle. CDR3 in amino acids: CSVGTRASMNTEAFF. The CDR3 nucleotides are TGCAGCGTGGGGACGCGAGCCTCAATGAACACTGAAGCTTTCTTT. The variable domain in full, completed from reference TRBV29-1 and TRBJ1-1, reads SAVISQKPSRDICQRGTSLTIQCQVDSQVTMMFWYRQQPGQSLTLIATANQGSEATYESGFVIDKFPISRPNLTFSTLTVSNMSPEDSSIYLCSVGTRASMNTEAFFGQGTRLTVV.

This chain joins TRBV30 and TRBJ1-6; 8 bases fit TRBD1. Trimming at V came to 5 bases and at J to 5 bases, leaving 14 bases not matched to a gene. Germline lookup yields CDR1 GTSNPN and CDR2 SVGIG (reference sequence). This CDR3 comprises 17 residues. The CDR3 DNA follows: TGTGCCTGGTCCCAGGGGGCCTTTACCGAAGATAATTCACCCCTCCACTTT. This sequence encodes CAWSQGAFTEDNSPLHF.

This sequence joins TRBV3-1 (or the pseudogene TRBV3-2) and TRBJ2-3; D is possibly TRBD1 (5 bases). The germline gives CDR1 LGHDT, CDR2 YNNKEL (reference sequence). The length of the CDR3 is 15 residues. Trimming took 4 bases from V and 4 from J, leaving 15 bases between them. DNA for the CDR3: TGTGCCAGCAGCCCCCGCAGGGTTGGGGCAGATACGCAGTATTTT. Translating gives CASSPRRVGADTQYF.

The genes are TRBV5-1 and TRBJ1-1; D unresolved. Trimming took 7 bases from V and 3 from J, leaving 13 bases between them. The CDR3 has 13 amino acids. Germline-derived CDR1 and CDR2 are SGHRS and YFSETQ. The CDR3 region has the DNA TGCGCCAGCGGGGAGCGATATGACACTGAAGCTTTCTTT. Translating it yields CASGERYDTEAFF. Drawing the rest from reference TRBV5-1 and TRBJ1-1, the complete variable domain is KAGVTQTPRYLIKTRGQQVTLSCSPISGHRSVSWYQQTPGQGLQFLFEYFSETQRNKGNFPGRFSGRQFSNSRSEMNVSTLELGDSALYLCASGERYDTEAFFGQGTRLTVV.

The chain combines TRBV5-4 with TRBJ2-3; D remains unclear. The CDR3 has 14 residues. Germline V gene lookup returns CDR1 SGHNT and CDR2 YYREEE (reference sequence). V shed 2 bases and J shed 1 base, with 8 bases lying between them. The CDR3 protein is CASSFERGTDTQYF. CDR3 in DNA: TGTGCCAGCAGCTTTGAACGGGGCACAGATACGCAGTATTTT.

The CDR3 sequence is CASSSSGGAEAFF. The CDR3 DNA follows: TGTGCCAGCAGCTCCAGCGGGGGCGCTGAAGCTTTCTTT. The V and J genes are TRBV7-9 and TRBJ1-1, with D perhaps TRBD1 (6 bases). V was cut by 4 bases and J by 6 bases, with 12 bases left in between. This CDR3 contains 13 residues. Germline loops: CDR1 SEHNR, CDR2 FQNEAQ (reference sequence).

The V and J genes are TRBV27 and TRBJ1-4; the match to TRBD1 covers 8 bases. Germline trimming cut 5 bases from V and 10 bases from J; bases unmatched to any gene: 12. Looked up from germline, CDR1 is MNHEY and CDR2 is SMNVEV (reference sequence). The CDR3 consists of 15 residues. CDR3 residues: CASSITDRGGGKLFF. DNA for the CDR3: TGTGCCAGCAGTATAACAGACAGGGGTGGCGGAAAACTGTTTTTT.

The chain combines TRBV11-2 with TRBJ2-7, with D possibly TRBD1 on 6 matching bases. This CDR3 spans 13 amino acids. Deletions cut 0 bases from V and 3 bases from J, with 6 bases between. Germline V gene lookup returns CDR1 SGHAT and CDR2 FQNNGV. The chain's CDR3 is CASSLDRGYEQYF. The CDR3 DNA reads as TGTGCCAGCAGCTTAGACAGGGGCTACGAGCAGTACTTC.

The rearrangement uses TRBV19 and TRBJ2-1; D is undetermined. V was pared by 2 bases and J by 14 bases, with 22 bases between. Germline lookup yields CDR1 LNHDA and CDR2 SQIVND (reference sequence). There are 15 residues in the CDR3. The CDR3 loop is CASSILAGGGSGEFF. CDR3 coding DNA: TGTGCCAGTAGTATACTTGCCGGCGGCGGCTCAGGAGAGTTCTTC.

The V and J genes are TRBV27 and TRBJ2-1; TRBD2 matches at 7 bases. The ends lost 6 bases at V and 7 bases at J; junction bases unmatched: 9. This CDR3 contains 14 residues. The V gene's germline CDR1 is MNHEY and CDR2 SMNVEV (reference sequence). CDR3 region: CASRGGTTPNEQFF. Written as DNA, the CDR3 is TGTGCCAGCAGGGGGGGGACTACTCCTAATGAGCAGTTCTTC.

The chain carries TRBV6-5 and TRBJ2-7; the D gene is possibly TRBD2 (6 bases). The CDR3 consists of 13 residues. Germline values: CDR1 MNHEY, CDR2 SVGAGI. V was trimmed by 5 bases and J by 6 bases, leaving 14 bases between them. This chain's CDR3 is CASSLPGSAEQYF. DNA for the CDR3: TGTGCCAGCAGTCTCCCCGGGAGCGCCGAGCAGTACTTC.

The chain carries TRBV29-1 and TRBJ1-1; no reliable D call. Trimming removed 3 bases from V and 1 base from J, with 9 bases in between. The CDR3 has 13 amino acids. Germline V CDR1 and CDR2: SQVTM, ANQGSEA. CDR3 residues: CSVDLGANTEAFF. The CDR3, as DNA: TGCAGCGTTGATTTAGGAGCGAACACTGAAGCTTTCTTT.

This clone was observed once. The chain links TRBV23-1 to TRBJ2-2; 8 positions agree with TRBD2. TRBV23-1 is designated an ORF whose function remains uncertain. CDR3 size: 18 residues. The trim removed 3 bases at V and 6 bases at J, leaving 15 bases unmatched. CDR3 residues: CASSHGRGGGSRSGELFF. Here the CDR3 DNA reads TGCGCCAGCAGTCACGGGAGGGGTGGAGGTTCTCGATCCGGGGAGCTGTTTTTT.

The chain employs TRBV11-2 and TRBJ1-4, with D maybe TRBD1 (5 bases). V was cut by 5 bases and J by 8 bases, with 30 bases left in between. Per germline, CDR1 SGHAT and CDR2 FQNNGV. The CDR3 extends over 19 amino acids. In nucleotides, the CDR3 is TGTGCCAGCAGCCTCCCCCTAAGAACGAGCAGGGTAATGGGAGAAAAACTGTTTTTT. It yields the protein CASSLPLRTSRVMGEKLFF. Supplemented by reference TRBV11-2 and TRBJ1-4, the full variable domain reads EAGVAQSPRYKIIEKRQSVAFWCNPISGHATLYWYQQILGQGPKLLIQFQNNGVVDDSQLPKDRFSAERLKGVDSTLKIQPAKLEDSAVYLCASSLPLRTSRVMGEKLFFGSGTQLSVL.

This chain joins TRBV6-5 and TRBJ1-5; 7 bases map to TRBD1. V trimming: 2 bases; J trimming: 10 bases; junction bases outside the gene matches: 11. Germline V gene sequence: CDR1 MNHEY, CDR2 SVGAGI. The CDR3 consists of 15 residues. In nucleotides, the CDR3 is TGTGCCAGCAGTTACCGGGACAGTCAAGGGAGCCCCCAGCATTTT. This codes for CASSYRDSQGSPQHF.

The chain joins TRBV5-1 to TRBJ2-2; D uncertain. The V gene lost 0 bases and the J gene lost 1 base, with 4 bases spanning the gap. Germline V gene data show CDR1 as SGHRS and CDR2 as YFSETQ. This CDR3 comprises 14 residues. The CDR3 bases are TGCGCCAGCAGCTTGGTTCTGAACACCGGGGAGCTGTTTTTT. Encoded protein: CASSLVLNTGELFF.